This T cell receptor (beta chain) was recovered during a study of cytomegalovirus exposure and HLA in healthy donors. The table lists this clone with a count of one. Trimming shortened V by 3 bases and J by 5 bases, and 20 bases separated the two germline ends. CDR1 and CDR2 (germline): MGHRA, YSYEKL. The CDR3 spans 17 residues. The PCR made use of 60 Vbeta and 13 Jbeta primers. Some clones are missing from TCRdb's copy, which holds only in-frame ones; the method was immunoSEQ multiplex PCR. The table shows tens of thousands of clones, with about 70% occurring only once. Sequenced input: PBMCs. This chain links TRBV4-1 with TRBJ2-1; D is perhaps TRBD2 (5 bases). The clonotype comes from a woman aged 45-65 years in good health and CMV-seropositive. The CDR3 bases are TGCGCCAGCAGCCAGGACGGTGGCGGACTGAAAAACAATGAGCAGTTCTTC. It codes for CASSQDGGGLKNNEQFF.